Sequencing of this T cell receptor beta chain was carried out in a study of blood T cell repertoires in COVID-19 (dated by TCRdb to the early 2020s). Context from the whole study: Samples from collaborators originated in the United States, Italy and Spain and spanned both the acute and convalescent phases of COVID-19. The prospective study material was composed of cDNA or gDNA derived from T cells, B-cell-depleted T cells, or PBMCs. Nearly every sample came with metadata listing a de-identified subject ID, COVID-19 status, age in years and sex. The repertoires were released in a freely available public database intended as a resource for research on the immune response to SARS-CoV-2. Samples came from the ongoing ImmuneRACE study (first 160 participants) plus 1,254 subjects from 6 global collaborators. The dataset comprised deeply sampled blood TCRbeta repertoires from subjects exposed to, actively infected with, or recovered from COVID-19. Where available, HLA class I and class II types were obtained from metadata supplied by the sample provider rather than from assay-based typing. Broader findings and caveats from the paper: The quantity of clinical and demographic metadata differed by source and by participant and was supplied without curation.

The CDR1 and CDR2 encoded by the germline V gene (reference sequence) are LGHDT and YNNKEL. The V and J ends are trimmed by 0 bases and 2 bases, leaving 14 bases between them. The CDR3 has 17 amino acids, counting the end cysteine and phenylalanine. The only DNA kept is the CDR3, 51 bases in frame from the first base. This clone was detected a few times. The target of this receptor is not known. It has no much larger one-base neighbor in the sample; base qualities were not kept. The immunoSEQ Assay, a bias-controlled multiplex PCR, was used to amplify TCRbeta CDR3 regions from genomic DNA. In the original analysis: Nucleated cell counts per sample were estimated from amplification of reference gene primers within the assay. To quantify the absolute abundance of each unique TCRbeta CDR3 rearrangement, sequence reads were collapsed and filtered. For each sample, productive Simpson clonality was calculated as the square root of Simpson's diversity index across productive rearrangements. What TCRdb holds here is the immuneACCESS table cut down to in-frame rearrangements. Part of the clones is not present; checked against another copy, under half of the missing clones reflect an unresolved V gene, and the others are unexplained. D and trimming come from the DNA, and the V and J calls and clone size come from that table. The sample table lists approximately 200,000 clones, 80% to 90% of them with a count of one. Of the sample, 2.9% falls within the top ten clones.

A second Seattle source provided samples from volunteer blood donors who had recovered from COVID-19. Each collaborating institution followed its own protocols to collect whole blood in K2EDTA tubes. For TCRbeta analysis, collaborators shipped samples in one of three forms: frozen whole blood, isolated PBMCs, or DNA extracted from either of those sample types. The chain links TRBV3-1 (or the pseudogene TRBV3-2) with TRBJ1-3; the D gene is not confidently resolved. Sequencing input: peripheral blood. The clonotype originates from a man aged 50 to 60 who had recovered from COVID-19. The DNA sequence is TGTGCCAGCAGCCAAGAAGTTAGGGAGTTCGCTGGAAACACCATATATTTT. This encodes CASSQEVREFAGNTIYF.